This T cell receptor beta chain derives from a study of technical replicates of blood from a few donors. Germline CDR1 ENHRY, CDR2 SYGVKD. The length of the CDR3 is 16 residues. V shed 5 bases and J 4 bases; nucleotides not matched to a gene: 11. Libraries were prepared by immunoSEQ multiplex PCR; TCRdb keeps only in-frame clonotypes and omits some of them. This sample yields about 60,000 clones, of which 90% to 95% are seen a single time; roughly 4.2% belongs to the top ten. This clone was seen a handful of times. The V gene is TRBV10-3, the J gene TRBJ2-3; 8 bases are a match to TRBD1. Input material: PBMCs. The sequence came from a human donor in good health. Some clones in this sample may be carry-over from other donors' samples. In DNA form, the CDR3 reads TGTGCCATCAGTACAACCTTGGACAGGGATCCAGATACGCAGTATTTT. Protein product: CAISTTLDRDPDTQYF.